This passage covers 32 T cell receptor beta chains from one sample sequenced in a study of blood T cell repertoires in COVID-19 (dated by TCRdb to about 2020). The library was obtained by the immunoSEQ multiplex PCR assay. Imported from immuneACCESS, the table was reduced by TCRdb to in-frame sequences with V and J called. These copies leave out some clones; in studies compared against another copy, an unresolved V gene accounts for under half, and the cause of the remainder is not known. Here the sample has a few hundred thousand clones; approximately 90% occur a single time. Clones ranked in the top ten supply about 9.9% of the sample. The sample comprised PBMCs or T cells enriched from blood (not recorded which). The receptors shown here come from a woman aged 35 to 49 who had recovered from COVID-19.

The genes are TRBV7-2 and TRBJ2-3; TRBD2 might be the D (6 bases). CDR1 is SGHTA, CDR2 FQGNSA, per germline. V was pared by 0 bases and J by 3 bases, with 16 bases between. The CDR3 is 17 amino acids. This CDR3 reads CASSLALRGFRTDTQYF. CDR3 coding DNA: TGTGCCAGCAGCTTAGCGCTCCGGGGGTTTAGGACAGATACGCAGTATTTT. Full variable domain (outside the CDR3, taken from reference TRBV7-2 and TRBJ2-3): GAGVSQSPSNKVTEKGKDVELRCDPISGHTALYWYRQSLGQGLEFLIYFQGNSAPDKSGLPSDRFSAERTGGSVSTLTIQRTQQEDSAVYLCASSLALRGFRTDTQYFGPGTRLTVL.

CDR3 in amino acids: CASSLRQSNSPLHF. The CDR3 nucleotides read TGTGCCAGCAGTTTGCGGCAGTCCAATTCACCCCTCCACTTT. The chain is built from TRBV27 and TRBJ1-6; D is undetermined. V dropped 3 bases and J dropped 7 bases, with 10 bases sitting between them. This CDR3 has 14 amino acids. Germline V gene data show CDR1 as MNHEY and CDR2 as SMNVEV (reference sequence).

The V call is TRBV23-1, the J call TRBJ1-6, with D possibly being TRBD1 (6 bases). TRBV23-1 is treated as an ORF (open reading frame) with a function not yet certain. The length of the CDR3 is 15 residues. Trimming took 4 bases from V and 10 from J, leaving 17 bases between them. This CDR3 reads CASSPLQTGKSPLHF. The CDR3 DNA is TGCGCCAGCAGTCCCTTACAGACAGGCAAATCACCCCTCCACTTT.

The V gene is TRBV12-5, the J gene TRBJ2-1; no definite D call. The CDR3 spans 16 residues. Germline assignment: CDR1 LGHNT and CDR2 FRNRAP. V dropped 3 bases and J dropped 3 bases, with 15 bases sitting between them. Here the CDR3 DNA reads TGTGCTAGTGGTTTAGCGACCGGAAGATTCTACAATGAGCAGTTCTTC. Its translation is CASGLATGRFYNEQFF.

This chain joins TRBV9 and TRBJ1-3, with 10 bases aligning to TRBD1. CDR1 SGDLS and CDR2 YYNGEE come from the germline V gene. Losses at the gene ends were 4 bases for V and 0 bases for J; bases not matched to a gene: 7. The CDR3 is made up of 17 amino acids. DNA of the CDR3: TGTGCCAGCAGCCTAGGGACAGGGGCCGCCTCTGGAAACACCATATATTTT. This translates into CASSLGTGAASGNTIYF.

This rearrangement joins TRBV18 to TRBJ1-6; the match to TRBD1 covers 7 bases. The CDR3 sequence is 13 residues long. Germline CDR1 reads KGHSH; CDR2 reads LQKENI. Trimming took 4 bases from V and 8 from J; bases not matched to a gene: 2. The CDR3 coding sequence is TGTGCCAGCTCACGGCAGGGGGATTCACCCCTCCACTTT. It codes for CASSRQGDSPLHF. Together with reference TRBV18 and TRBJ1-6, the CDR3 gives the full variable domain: NAGVMQNPRHLVRRRGQEARLRCSPMKGHSHVYWYRQLPEEGLKFMVYLQKENIIDESGMPKERFSAEFPKEGPSILRIQQVVRGDSAAYFCASSRQGDSPLHFGNGTRLTVT.

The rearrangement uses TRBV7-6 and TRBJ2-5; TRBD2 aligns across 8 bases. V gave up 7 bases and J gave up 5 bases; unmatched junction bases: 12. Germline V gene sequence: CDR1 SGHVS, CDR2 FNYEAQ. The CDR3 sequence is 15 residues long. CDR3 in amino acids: CASNPQAGVGETQYF. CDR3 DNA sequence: TGTGCCAGCAACCCTCAAGCGGGAGTCGGGGAGACCCAGTACTTC.

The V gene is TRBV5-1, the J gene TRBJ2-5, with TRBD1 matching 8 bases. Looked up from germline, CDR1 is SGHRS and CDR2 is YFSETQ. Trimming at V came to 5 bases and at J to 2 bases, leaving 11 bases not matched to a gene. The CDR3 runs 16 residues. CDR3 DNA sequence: TGCGCCAGCAGACCCGGACAGGGTGGTTGGCAAGAGACCCAGTACTTC. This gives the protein CASRPGQGGWQETQYF.

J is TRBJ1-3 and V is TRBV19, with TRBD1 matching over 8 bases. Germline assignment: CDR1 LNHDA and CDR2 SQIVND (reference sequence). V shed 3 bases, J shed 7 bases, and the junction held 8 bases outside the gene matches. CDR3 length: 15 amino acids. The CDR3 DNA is TGTGCCAGTAGTATGTACAGGGGGACGCTGAACACCATATATTTT. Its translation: CASSMYRGTLNTIYF.

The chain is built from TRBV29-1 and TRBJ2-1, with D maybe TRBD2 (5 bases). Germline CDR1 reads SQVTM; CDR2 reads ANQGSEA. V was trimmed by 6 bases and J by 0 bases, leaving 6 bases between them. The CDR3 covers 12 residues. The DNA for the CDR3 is TGCAGCGTAGGGAGCTCCTACAATGAGCAGTTCTTC. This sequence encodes CSVGSSYNEQFF.

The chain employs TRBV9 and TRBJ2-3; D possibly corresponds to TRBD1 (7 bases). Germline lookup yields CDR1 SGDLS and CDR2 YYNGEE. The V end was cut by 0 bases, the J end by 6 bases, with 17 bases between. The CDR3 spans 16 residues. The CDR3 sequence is CASSVAGQGGRDTQYF. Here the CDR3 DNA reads TGTGCCAGCAGCGTAGCGGGGCAGGGGGGACGGGATACGCAGTATTTT.

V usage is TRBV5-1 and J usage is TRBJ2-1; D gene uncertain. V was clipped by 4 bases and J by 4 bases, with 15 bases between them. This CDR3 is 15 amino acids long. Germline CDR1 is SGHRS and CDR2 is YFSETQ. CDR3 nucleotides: TGCGCCAGCAGCCTCACCGGAACAGTTTACAATGAGCAGTTCTTC. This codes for CASSLTGTVYNEQFF.

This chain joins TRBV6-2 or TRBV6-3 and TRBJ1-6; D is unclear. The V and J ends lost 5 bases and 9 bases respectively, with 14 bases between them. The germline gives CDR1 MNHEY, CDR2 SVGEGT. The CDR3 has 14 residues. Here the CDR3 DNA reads TGTGCCAGCAGTCTGACCCGAGAGGGTTCACCCCTCCACTTT. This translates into CASSLTREGSPLHF.

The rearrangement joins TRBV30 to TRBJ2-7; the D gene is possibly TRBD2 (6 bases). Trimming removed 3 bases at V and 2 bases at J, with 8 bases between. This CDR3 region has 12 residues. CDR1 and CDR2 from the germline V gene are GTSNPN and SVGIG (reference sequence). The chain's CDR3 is CAWSGSPYEQYF. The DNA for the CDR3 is TGTGCCTGGAGCGGGAGTCCCTACGAGCAGTACTTC.

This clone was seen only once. CDR3 DNA sequence: TGCGCCAGCAGCCTCGGGACAACTCACGAGCAGTACTTC. Translating it yields CASSLGTTHEQYF. The rearrangement joins TRBV5-1 to TRBJ2-7, with D possibly TRBD1 on 6 matching bases. Germline V CDR1 and CDR2: SGHRS, YFSETQ. Trimming took 4 bases from V and 5 from J, leaving 13 bases between them. The CDR3 is made up of 13 amino acids.

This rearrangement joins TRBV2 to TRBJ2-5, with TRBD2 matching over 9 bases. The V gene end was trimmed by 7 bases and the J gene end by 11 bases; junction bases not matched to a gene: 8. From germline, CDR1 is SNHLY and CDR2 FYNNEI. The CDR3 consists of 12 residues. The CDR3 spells CASNTGRGGQYF. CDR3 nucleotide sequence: TGTGCCAGCAATACCGGGCGGGGGGGACAGTACTTC.

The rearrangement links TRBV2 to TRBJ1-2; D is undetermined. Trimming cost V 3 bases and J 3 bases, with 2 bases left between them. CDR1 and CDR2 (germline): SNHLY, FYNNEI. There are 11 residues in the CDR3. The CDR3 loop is CASSDYYGYTF. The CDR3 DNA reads TGTGCCAGCAGTGACTACTATGGCTACACCTTC.

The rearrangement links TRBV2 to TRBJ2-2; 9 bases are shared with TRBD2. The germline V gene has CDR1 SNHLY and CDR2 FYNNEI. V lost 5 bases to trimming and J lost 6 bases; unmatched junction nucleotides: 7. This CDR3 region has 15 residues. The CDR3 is CASSSSGVLAGELFF. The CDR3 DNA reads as TGTGCCAGCAGTTCTAGCGGGGTACTGGCCGGGGAGCTGTTTTTT.

CDR3 nucleotides: TGTGCCAGCAGCAACTACAGGGGGTCCAAAAACATTCAGTACTTC. Residues: CASSNYRGSKNIQYF. The chain employs TRBV7-2 and TRBJ2-4; 8 nucleotides match TRBD1. Germline CDR1 is SGHTA and CDR2 is FQGNSA. This CDR3 contains 15 residues. Losses at the gene ends were 5 bases for V and 2 bases for J; bases not matched to a gene: 5.

The CDR3 coding sequence is TGTGCCAGCAGCTTAGGGGGTTGGAGCGGGGAGCAGTTCTTC. Translating it yields CASSLGGWSGEQFF. The V call is TRBV7-2, the J call TRBJ2-1, with D tentatively TRBD2 (6 bases). The CDR3 consists of 14 residues. The germline V gene encodes CDR1 SGHTA and CDR2 FQGNSA. The ends were cut back, 1 base at V and 10 bases at J, with 14 bases in the middle.

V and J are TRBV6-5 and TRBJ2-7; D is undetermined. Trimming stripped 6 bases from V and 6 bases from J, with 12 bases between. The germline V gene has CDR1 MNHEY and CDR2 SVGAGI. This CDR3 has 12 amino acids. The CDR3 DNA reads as TGTGCCAGCAGCGATCTCGGTCGCGAGCAGTACTTC. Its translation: CASSDLGREQYF.

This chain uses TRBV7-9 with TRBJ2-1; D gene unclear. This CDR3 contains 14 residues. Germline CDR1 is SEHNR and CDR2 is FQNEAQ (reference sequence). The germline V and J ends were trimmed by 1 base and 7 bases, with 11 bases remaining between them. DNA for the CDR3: TGTGCCAGCAGCTTAGGGGCCTTAGATAATGAGCAGTTCTTC. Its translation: CASSLGALDNEQFF.

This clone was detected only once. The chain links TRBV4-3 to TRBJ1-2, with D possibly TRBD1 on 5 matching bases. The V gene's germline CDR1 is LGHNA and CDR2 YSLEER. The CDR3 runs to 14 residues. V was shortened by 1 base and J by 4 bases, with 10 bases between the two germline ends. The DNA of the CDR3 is TGCGCCAGCAGCCAAGCCAGGGAGGGCTATGGCTACACCTTC. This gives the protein CASSQAREGYGYTF.

The CDR3, as DNA: TGTGCCAGCAGCCCCGGCAGGGGGTCTGATACGCAGTATTTT. Residues: CASSPGRGSDTQYF. The chain recombines TRBV11-3 with TRBJ2-3, with 7 bases aligning to TRBD1. The CDR3 sequence is 14 residues long. After removal of 5 bases from V and 6 bases from J, the junction contained 8 bases not matched to a gene. Germline V gene sequence: CDR1 SGHNT, CDR2 YENEEA.

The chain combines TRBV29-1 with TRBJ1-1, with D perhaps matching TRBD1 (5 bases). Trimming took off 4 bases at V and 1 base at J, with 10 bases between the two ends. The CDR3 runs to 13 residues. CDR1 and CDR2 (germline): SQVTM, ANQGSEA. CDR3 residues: CSVGTFKNTEAFF. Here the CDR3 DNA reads TGCAGCGTTGGGACATTTAAGAACACTGAAGCTTTCTTT.

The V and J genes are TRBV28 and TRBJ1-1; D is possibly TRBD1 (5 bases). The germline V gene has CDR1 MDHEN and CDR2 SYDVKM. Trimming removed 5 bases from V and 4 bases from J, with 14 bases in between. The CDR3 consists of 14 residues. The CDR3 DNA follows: TGTGCCAGCAGTCCCCCTTCGGGGGGCACTGAAGCTTTCTTT. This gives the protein CASSPPSGGTEAFF.

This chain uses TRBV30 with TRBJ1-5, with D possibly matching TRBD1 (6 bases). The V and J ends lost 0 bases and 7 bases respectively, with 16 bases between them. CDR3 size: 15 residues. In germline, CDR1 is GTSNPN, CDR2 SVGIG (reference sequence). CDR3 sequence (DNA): TGTGCCTGGAGTGTATCCCAACAGGGTTGGCAGCCCCAGCATTTT. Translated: CAWSVSQQGWQPQHF.

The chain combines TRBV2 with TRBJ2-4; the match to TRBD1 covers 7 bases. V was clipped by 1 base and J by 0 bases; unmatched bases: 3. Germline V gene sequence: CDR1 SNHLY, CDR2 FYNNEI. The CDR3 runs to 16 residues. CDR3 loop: CASSEVRGRAKNIQYF. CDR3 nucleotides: TGTGCCAGCAGTGAAGTTAGGGGGCGAGCCAAAAACATTCAGTACTTC.

The CDR3 DNA follows: TGTGCCTGGAGGGACGGGGTGAACATTCAGTACTTC. This sequence encodes CAWRDGVNIQYF. The V and J genes are TRBV30 and TRBJ2-4; maybe TRBD2 (5 bases). In germline, CDR1 is GTSNPN, CDR2 SVGIG (reference sequence). Trimming removed 3 bases from V and 7 bases from J, with 10 bases in between. The CDR3 loop spans 12 amino acids.

Here the CDR3 reads CASSAVSGESYNEQFF. The CDR3 DNA sequence: TGTGCCAGCAGCGCCGTTTCGGGGGAATCCTACAATGAGCAGTTCTTC. The genes are TRBV9 and TRBJ2-1, with a possible D match to TRBD2 (6 bases). The germline V gene has CDR1 SGDLS and CDR2 YYNGEE. The CDR3 is made up of 16 amino acids. The V gene lost 3 bases and the J gene lost 1 base, with 14 bases spanning the gap.

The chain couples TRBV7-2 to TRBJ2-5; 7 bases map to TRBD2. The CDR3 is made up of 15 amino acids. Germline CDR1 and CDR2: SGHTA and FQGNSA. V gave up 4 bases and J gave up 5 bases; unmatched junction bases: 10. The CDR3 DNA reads TGTGCCAGCAGCTCCCGGACTAGTATGGGGGAGACCCAGTACTTC. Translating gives CASSSRTSMGETQYF. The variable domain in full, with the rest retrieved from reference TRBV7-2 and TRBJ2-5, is GAGVSQSPSNKVTEKGKDVELRCDPISGHTALYWYRQSLGQGLEFLIYFQGNSAPDKSGLPSDRFSAERTGGSVSTLTIQRTQQEDSAVYLCASSSRTSMGETQYFGPGTRLLVL.

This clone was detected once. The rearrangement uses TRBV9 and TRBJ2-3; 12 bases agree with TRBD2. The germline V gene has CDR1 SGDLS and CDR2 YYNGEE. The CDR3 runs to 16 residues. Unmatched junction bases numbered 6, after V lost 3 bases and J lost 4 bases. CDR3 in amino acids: CASSAGLAGRADTQYF. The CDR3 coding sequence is TGTGCCAGCAGCGCTGGACTAGCGGGGAGAGCAGATACGCAGTATTTT.